This TCR beta chain was captured by sequencing in a study of blood T cell repertoires in COVID-19. Profiled with immunoSEQ multiplex PCR; TCRdb holds only in-frame clones, not every one. The sample lists about 200,000 clones, more than 75% seen once, with around 5.7% in the top ten. The source is a man in his forties or fifties with acute COVID-19. The sequenced material came from PBMCs or T cells enriched from blood (not recorded which).

The CDR3 region is CACPQGRGFGSYGYTF. CDR3 sequence (DNA): TGTGCCTGCCCACAGGGGCGAGGTTTCGGGAGCTATGGCTACACCTTC. This chain connects TRBV30 to TRBJ1-2; TRBD1 aligns across 7 bases. The V gene end was trimmed by 6 bases and the J gene end by 4 bases; junction bases not matched to a gene: 17. The CDR3 totals 16 residues. The germline CDR1 and CDR2 sequences are GTSNPN and SVGIG (reference sequence).